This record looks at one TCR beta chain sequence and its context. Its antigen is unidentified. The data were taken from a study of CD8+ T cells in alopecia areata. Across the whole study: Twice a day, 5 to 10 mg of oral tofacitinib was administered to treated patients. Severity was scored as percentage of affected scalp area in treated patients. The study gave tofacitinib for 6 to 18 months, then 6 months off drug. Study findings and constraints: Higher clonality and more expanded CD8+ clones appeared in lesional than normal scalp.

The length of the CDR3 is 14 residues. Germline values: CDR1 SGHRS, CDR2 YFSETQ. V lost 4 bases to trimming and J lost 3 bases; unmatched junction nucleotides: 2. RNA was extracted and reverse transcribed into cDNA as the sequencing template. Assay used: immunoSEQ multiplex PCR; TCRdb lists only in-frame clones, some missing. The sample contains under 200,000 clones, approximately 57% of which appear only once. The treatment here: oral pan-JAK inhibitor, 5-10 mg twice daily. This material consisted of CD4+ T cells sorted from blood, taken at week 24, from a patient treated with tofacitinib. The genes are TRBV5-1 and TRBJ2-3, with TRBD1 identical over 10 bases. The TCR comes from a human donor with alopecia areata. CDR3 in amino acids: CASSADRGTDTQYF. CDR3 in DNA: TGCGCCAGCAGCGCGGACAGGGGGACAGATACGCAGTATTTT.